Included here is one T cell receptor beta chain sequence, with context. PCR involved 60 Vbeta and 13 Jbeta primers. Measured with immunoSEQ multiplex PCR; TCRdb has only the in-frame clones, and not every one. The profile shows about 79,000 clones, less than 80% of them singletons. The data originate from a study of cytomegalovirus exposure and HLA in healthy donors. Germline loops: CDR1 LGHNA, CDR2 YSLEER. CDR3 length: 14 amino acids. After removal of 5 bases from V and 5 bases from J, the junction contained 3 bases not matched to a gene. The material sequenced was PBMCs. The V gene is TRBV4-3, the J gene TRBJ1-5; the match to TRBD1 covers 10 bases. This sequence originates from a man between 40 and 49 years old in good health and CMV-seropositive. The CDR3, as DNA: TGCGCCAGCAGCAGGGACAGGGGTTATCAGCCCCAGCATTTT. Translating it yields CASSRDRGYQPQHF.